These T cell receptor beta chains were read from a single sample in a study of shared clonotypes between healthy human individuals. The repertoire was sequenced with immunoSEQ multiplex PCR; TCRdb's copy has only in-frame clones and lacks some. Here the sample spans millions of clones, around nine tenths being singletons. Source material: naive CD4+ T cells sorted from blood. Every receptor here comes from a man younger than 35 in good health. Both conserved end residues are part of each CDR3. Each record gives: V gene, clone size, J gene, D gene, CDR3 protein, CDR3 DNA. A D gene is named only where the DNA matches it firmly. Expanded clones get a size class; other rows say once, few or many, or leave the size out.

v_gene: TRBV27; abundance: NA; j_gene: TRBJ2-6; d_gene: NA; CDR3aa: CASSLEGSGANVLTF; CDR3nt: TGTGCCAGCAGTTTAGAGGGCTCCGGGGCCAACGTCCTGACTTTC
v_gene: TRBV6-5; abundance: NA; j_gene: TRBJ1-2; d_gene: TRBD1; CDR3aa: CASSTSGGGGYGYTF; CDR3nt: TGTGCCAGCAGTACCTCAGGGGGAGGGGGTTATGGCTACACCTTC
v_gene: TRBV6-1; abundance: NA; j_gene: TRBJ1-3; d_gene: NA; CDR3aa: CASSESTAISGNTIYF; CDR3nt: TGTGCCAGCAGTGAGAGTACAGCGATCTCTGGAAACACCATATATTTT
v_gene: TRBV10-3; abundance: NA; j_gene: TRBJ1-3; d_gene: NA; CDR3aa: CAIHQGSGNTIYF; CDR3nt: TGTGCCATCCATCAGGGTTCCGGAAACACCATATATTTT
v_gene: TRBV10-1; abundance: NA; j_gene: TRBJ2-7; d_gene: NA; CDR3aa: CASSSTRFGEQYF; CDR3nt: TGCGCCAGCAGTTCGACTAGATTCGGCGAGCAGTACTTC
v_gene: TRBV19; abundance: NA; j_gene: TRBJ1-2; d_gene: NA; CDR3aa: CASSTGRPYGYTF; CDR3nt: TGTGCCAGTAGCACGGGACGGCCCTATGGCTACACCTTC
v_gene: TRBV13; abundance: NA; j_gene: TRBJ2-2; d_gene: TRBD2; CDR3aa: CASGPSQLAGETGELFF; CDR3nt: TGTGCCAGCGGCCCTTCCCAACTAGCGGGAGAAACCGGGGAGCTGTTTTTT
v_gene: TRBV2; abundance: NA; j_gene: TRBJ2-7; d_gene: TRBD1; CDR3aa: CASSAYRGPTYEQYF; CDR3nt: TGTGCCAGCAGTGCCTACAGGGGACCCACCTACGAGCAGTACTTC
v_gene: TRBV6-1; abundance: NA; j_gene: TRBJ1-5; d_gene: NA; CDR3aa: CASREHNQPQHF; CDR3nt: TGTGCCAGCAGAGAACATAATCAGCCCCAGCATTTT
v_gene: TRBV5-4; abundance: once; j_gene: TRBJ1-1; d_gene: NA; CDR3aa: CASSLQTNTEAFF; CDR3nt: TGTGCCAGCAGCTTGCAGACGAACACTGAAGCTTTCTTT
v_gene: TRBV5-4; abundance: NA; j_gene: TRBJ2-2; d_gene: NA; CDR3aa: CASSLIGGKDTGELFF; CDR3nt: TGTGCCAGCAGCTTGATAGGGGGGAAGGACACCGGGGAGCTGTTTTTT
v_gene: TRBV27; abundance: NA; j_gene: TRBJ2-7; d_gene: NA; CDR3aa: CASSLSSFRYEQYF; CDR3nt: TGTGCCAGCAGTTTATCATCATTCCGCTACGAGCAGTACTTC
v_gene: TRBV19; abundance: NA; j_gene: TRBJ1-1; d_gene: NA; CDR3aa: CASNTLYTEAFF; CDR3nt: TGTGCCAGTAATACTCTGTACACTGAAGCTTTCTTT
v_gene: TRBV10-3; abundance: NA; j_gene: TRBJ2-1; d_gene: TRBD2; CDR3aa: CAISGVEGREHNEQFF; CDR3nt: TGTGCCATCAGTGGAGTGGAGGGGAGGGAGCACAATGAGCAGTTCTTC
v_gene: TRBV25-1; abundance: NA; j_gene: TRBJ2-1; d_gene: TRBD1; CDR3aa: CASSEPQGAYNEQFF; CDR3nt: TGTGCCAGCAGTGAACCCCAGGGGGCCTACAATGAGCAGTTCTTC
v_gene: TRBV7-2; abundance: NA; j_gene: TRBJ2-3; d_gene: TRBD2; CDR3aa: CASSLRGVDTQYF; CDR3nt: TGTGCCAGCAGCTTACGGGGGGTGGATACGCAGTATTTT
v_gene: TRBV5-1; abundance: NA; j_gene: TRBJ2-2; d_gene: TRBD1; CDR3aa: CASSLYGQGAAGELFF; CDR3nt: TGCGCCAGCAGCTTGTACGGACAGGGGGCCGCCGGGGAGCTGTTTTTT
v_gene: TRBV21-1; abundance: NA; j_gene: TRBJ2-7; d_gene: NA; CDR3aa: CASRQGNHEQYF; CDR3nt: TGTGCCAGCAGACAGGGGAACCACGAGCAGTACTTC
v_gene: TRBV5-1; abundance: NA; j_gene: TRBJ2-7; d_gene: NA; CDR3aa: CASSLVLGGSGYEQYF; CDR3nt: TGCGCCAGCAGCTTGGTGTTGGGGGGAAGTGGATACGAGCAGTACTTC
v_gene: TRBV5-4; abundance: NA; j_gene: TRBJ2-5; d_gene: NA; CDR3aa: CASSLASQETQYF; CDR3nt: TGTGCCAGCAGCCTAGCGTCTCAAGAGACCCAGTACTTC
v_gene: TRBV7-6; abundance: once; j_gene: TRBJ2-1; d_gene: NA; CDR3aa: CASAKSSGVLFF; CDR3nt: TGTGCCAGCGCCAAGTCCAGCGGTGTTTTGTTCTTC
v_gene: TRBV4-3; abundance: NA; j_gene: TRBJ2-6; d_gene: NA; CDR3aa: CASSQDFGDSGANVLTF; CDR3nt: TGCGCCAGCAGCCAAGATTTCGGGGACTCTGGGGCCAACGTCCTGACTTTC
v_gene: TRBV21-1; abundance: NA; j_gene: TRBJ2-1; d_gene: NA; CDR3aa: CASSKERDYQYNEQFF; CDR3nt: TGTGCCAGCAGCAAAGAAAGGGACTACCAATACAATGAGCAGTTCTTC
v_gene: TRBV28; abundance: NA; j_gene: TRBJ1-2; d_gene: NA; CDR3aa: CASSSFPTGNYGYTF; CDR3nt: TGTGCCAGCAGTTCCTTCCCCACAGGAAACTATGGCTACACCTTC
v_gene: TRBV21-1; abundance: NA; j_gene: TRBJ2-2; d_gene: NA; CDR3aa: CASSTTGTGNTGELFF; CDR3nt: TGTGCCAGCAGCACAACCGGGACAGGGAACACCGGGGAGCTGTTTTTT
v_gene: TRBV7-2; abundance: NA; j_gene: TRBJ2-2; d_gene: NA; CDR3aa: CASSAEGGSTGELFF; CDR3nt: TGTGCCAGCAGTGCCGAGGGTGGTTCCACCGGGGAGCTGTTTTTT
v_gene: TRBV4-3; abundance: NA; j_gene: TRBJ1-6; d_gene: NA; CDR3aa: CASSGLGFGNSPLHF; CDR3nt: TGCGCCAGCAGCGGTTTGGGGTTTGGTAATTCACCCCTCCACTTT
v_gene: TRBV10-1; abundance: NA; j_gene: TRBJ2-5; d_gene: NA; CDR3aa: CASSRGNQETQYF; CDR3nt: TGCGCCAGCTCCCGGGGGAACCAAGAGACCCAGTACTTC
v_gene: TRBV5-8; abundance: NA; j_gene: TRBJ2-2; d_gene: NA; CDR3aa: CASTHWLKTGELFF; CDR3nt: TGTGCCAGCACCCACTGGTTAAAGACCGGGGAGCTGTTTTTT